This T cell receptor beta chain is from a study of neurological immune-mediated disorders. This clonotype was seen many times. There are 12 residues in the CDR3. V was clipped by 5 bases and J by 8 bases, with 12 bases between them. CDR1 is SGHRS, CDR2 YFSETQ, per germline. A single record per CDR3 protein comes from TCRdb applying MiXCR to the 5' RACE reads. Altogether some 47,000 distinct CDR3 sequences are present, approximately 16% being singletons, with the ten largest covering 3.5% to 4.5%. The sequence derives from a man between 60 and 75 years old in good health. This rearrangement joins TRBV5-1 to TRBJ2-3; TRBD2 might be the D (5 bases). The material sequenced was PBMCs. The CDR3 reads CASSSDFSTQYF. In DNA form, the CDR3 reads TGCGCCAGCAGTTCGGACTTTTCTACGCAGTATTTT.